This T cell receptor beta chain was profiled in a study of T cells in Graves' hyperthyroidism and ophthalmopathy. Uncontrolled infection, other autoimmune disease, pregnancy and lactation each barred patients from inclusion. Clinical symptoms, serum thyroxine and TRAb, thyroid ultrasound and orbital computed tomography together formed the diagnostic basis. Using RNA transcripts as the source, TCR beta CDR3 regions were amplified. The HTBI primer set was used in a first-round RT-PCR of the TCR CDR3. TCRdb fed the multiplex PCR reads into MiXCR, producing one record per CDR3 protein. Among 730,000 or so distinct CDR3 sequences, under 20% were seen once, and the ten largest hold roughly 17%. This clonotype was counted many times. The CDR3 spans 13 residues. Trimming left V 3 bases short and J 1 base short, with 3 bases between. Germline values: CDR1 SNHLY, CDR2 FYNNEI.

The sequencing sample was made of blood. V is TRBV2 and J is TRBJ2-2; unclear D gene. The clonotype comes from a woman aged 45 to 65 with Graves' hyperthyroidism that later progressed to Graves' ophthalmopathy. In DNA form, the CDR3 reads TGTGCCAGCAGTGAGTGGAACACCGGGGAGCTGTTTTTT. It encodes CASSEWNTGELFF.